This TCR beta chain was identified during a study of T cells of healthy individuals. TCRdb analysed the 5' RACE reads with MiXCR anew, one entry per CDR3 protein. This repertoire shows around 80,000 distinct CDR3 sequences, 5% found once; its top ten account for roughly 7.6%. The sequence was obtained from a female donor in good health.

CDR3 protein: CASSPGTVRDTQYF. CDR3 DNA: TGTGCCAGCAGCCCAGGGACAGTTCGAGATACGCAGTATTTT. The chain is built from TRBV7-6 and TRBJ2-3, with 7 bases aligning to TRBD1. The V segment lost 5 bases and the J segment 5 bases; nucleotides outside the gene matches: 7. From germline, CDR1 is SGHVS and CDR2 FNYEAQ. This CDR3 comprises 14 residues. Combining the CDR3 with reference TRBV7-6 and TRBJ2-3 gives the whole variable domain GAGVSQSPRYKVTKRGQDVALRCDPISGHVSLYWYRQALGQGPEFLTYFNYEAQQDKSGLPNDRFSAERPEGSISTLTIQRTEQRDSAMYRCASSPGTVRDTQYFGPGTRLTVL.